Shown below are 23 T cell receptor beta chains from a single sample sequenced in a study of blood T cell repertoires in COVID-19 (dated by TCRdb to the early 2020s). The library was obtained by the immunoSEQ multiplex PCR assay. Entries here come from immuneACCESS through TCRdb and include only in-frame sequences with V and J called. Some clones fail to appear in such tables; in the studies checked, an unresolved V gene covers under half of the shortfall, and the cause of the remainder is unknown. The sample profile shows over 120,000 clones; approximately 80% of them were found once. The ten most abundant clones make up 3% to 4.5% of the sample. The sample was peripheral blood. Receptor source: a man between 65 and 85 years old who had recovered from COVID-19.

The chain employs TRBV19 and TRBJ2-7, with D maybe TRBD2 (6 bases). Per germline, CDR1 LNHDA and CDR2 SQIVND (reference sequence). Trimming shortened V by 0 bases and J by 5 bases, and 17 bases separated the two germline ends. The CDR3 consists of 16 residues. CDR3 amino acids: CASSIDRSIGGNEQYF. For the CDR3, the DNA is TGTGCCAGTAGTATAGATCGAAGTATTGGAGGGAACGAGCAGTACTTC.

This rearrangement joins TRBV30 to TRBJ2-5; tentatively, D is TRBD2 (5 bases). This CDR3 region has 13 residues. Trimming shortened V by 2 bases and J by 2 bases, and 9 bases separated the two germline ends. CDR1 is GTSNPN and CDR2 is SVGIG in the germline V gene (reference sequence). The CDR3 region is CAWSLSGQETQYF. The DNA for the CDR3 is TGTGCCTGGAGTCTCAGCGGACAAGAGACCCAGTACTTC. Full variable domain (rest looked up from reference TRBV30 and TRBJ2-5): SQTIHQWPATLVQPVGSPLSLECTVEGTSNPNLYWYRQAAGRGLQLLFYSVGIGQISSEVPQNLSASRPQDRQFILSSKKLLLSDSGFYLCAWSLSGQETQYFGPGTRLLVL.

The CDR3 DNA follows: TGTGCCAGCAGCCAAGGGGGGACAGCCGAGCAGTACTTC. The encoded protein is CASSQGGTAEQYF. The rearrangement uses TRBV3-1 (or the pseudogene TRBV3-2) and TRBJ2-7; the match to TRBD1 covers 7 bases. This CDR3 comprises 13 residues. J gave up 6 bases and V 1 base, and 3 bases lay outside the gene matches. Germline values: CDR1 LGHDT, CDR2 YNNKEL (reference sequence).

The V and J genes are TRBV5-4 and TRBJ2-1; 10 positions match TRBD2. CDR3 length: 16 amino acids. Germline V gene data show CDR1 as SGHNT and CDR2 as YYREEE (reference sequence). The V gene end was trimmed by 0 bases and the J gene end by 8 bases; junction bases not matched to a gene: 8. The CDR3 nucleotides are TGTGCCAGCAGCTTGGCCGGGGCTAGCGGGAGTCATGAGCAGTTCTTC. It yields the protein CASSLAGASGSHEQFF.

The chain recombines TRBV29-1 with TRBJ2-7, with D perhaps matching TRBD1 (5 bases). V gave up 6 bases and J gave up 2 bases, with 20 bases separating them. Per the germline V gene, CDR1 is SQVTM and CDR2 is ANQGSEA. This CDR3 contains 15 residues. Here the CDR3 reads CSVEAGNKGAYEQYF. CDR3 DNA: TGCAGCGTCGAGGCAGGGAATAAAGGAGCCTACGAGCAGTACTTC.

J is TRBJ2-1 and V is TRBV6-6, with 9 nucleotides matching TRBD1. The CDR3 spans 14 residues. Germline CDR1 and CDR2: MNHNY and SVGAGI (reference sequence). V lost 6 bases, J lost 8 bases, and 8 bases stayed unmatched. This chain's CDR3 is CASSYRGLTHEQFF. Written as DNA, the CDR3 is TGTGCCAGCAGCTACAGGGGGCTGACACATGAGCAGTTCTTC.

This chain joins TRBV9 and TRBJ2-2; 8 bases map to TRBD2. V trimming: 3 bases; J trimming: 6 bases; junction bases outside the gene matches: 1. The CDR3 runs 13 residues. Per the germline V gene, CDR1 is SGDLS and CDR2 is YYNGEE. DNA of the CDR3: TGTGCCAGCAGCGAAGCGGGAGCCGGGGAGCTGTTTTTT. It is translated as CASSEAGAGELFF.

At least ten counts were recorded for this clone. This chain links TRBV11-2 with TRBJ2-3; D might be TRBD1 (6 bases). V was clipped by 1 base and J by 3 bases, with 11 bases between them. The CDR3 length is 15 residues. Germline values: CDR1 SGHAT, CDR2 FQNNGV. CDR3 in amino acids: CASSLAPGETDTQYF. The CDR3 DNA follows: TGTGCCAGCAGCTTAGCCCCAGGGGAGACAGATACGCAGTATTTT.

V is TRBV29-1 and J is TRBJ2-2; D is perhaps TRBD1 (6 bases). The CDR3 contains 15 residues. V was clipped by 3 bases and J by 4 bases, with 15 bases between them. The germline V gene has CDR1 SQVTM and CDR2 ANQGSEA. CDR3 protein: CSVDRPGVGTGELFF. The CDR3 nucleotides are TGCAGCGTTGATAGGCCAGGGGTGGGCACCGGGGAGCTGTTTTTT.

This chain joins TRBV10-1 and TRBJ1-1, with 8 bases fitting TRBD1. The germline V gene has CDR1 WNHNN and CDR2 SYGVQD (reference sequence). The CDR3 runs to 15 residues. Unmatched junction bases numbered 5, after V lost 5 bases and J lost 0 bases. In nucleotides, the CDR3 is TGCGCCAGCAGTCCTGGGACAGGATTGAACACTGAAGCTTTCTTT. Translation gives CASSPGTGLNTEAFF.

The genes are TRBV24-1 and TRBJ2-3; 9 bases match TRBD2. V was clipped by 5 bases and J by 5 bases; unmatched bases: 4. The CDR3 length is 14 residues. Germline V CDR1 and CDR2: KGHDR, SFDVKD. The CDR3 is CATSGTAGGDTQYF. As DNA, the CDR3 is TGTGCCACCAGTGGGACAGCGGGAGGAGATACGCAGTATTTT.

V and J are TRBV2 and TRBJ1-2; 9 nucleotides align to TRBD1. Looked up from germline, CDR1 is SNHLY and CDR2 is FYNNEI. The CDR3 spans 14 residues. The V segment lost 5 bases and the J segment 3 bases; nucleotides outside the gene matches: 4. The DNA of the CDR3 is TGTGCCAGCAGTCTCGACAGGGGGGACTATGGCTACACCTTC. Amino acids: CASSLDRGDYGYTF.

The CDR3 sequence: CAWSVAGRGQYF. The CDR3 DNA reads as TGTGCCTGGAGTGTAGCGGGGCGCGGGCAGTACTTC. The chain couples TRBV30 to TRBJ2-7; 7 nucleotides agree with TRBD2. The CDR3 totals 12 residues. The V and J ends lost 0 bases and 9 bases, in that order; junction bases with no gene match: 5. The germline V gene has CDR1 GTSNPN and CDR2 SVGIG (reference sequence).

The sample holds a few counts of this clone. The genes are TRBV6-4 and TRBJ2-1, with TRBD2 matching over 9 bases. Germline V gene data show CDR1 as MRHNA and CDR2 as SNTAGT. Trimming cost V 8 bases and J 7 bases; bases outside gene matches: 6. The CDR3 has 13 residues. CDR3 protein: CASSSLAGNEQFF. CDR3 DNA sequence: TGTGCCAGCTCTAGCCTAGCGGGAAATGAGCAGTTCTTC.

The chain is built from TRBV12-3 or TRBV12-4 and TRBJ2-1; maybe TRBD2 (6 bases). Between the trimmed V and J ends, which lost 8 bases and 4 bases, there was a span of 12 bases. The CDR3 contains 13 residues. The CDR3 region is CASGTRSYNEQFF. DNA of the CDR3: TGTGCCAGCGGGACTCGGTCTTACAATGAGCAGTTCTTC.

This CDR3 reads CASSYWASGSNIQYF. The DNA for the CDR3 is TGTGCCAGCAGTTACTGGGCTAGCGGGAGCAACATTCAGTACTTC. This chain joins TRBV6-2 or TRBV6-3 and TRBJ2-4; 10 positions match TRBD2. The CDR3 runs to 15 residues. Germline V gene sequence: CDR1 MNHEY, CDR2 SVGEGT. Trimming removed 1 base from V and 7 bases from J; junction bases left unmatched: 4.

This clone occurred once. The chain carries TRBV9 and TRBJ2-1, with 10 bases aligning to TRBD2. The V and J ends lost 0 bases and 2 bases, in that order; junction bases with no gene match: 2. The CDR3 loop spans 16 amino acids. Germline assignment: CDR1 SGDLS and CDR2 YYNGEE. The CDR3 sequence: CASSVALAGTYNEQFF. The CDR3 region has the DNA TGTGCCAGCAGCGTAGCACTAGCGGGAACCTACAATGAGCAGTTCTTC.

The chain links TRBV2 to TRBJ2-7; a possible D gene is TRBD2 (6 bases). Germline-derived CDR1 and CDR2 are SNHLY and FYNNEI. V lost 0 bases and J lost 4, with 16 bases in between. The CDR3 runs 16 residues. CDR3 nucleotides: TGTGCCAGCAGTGAAGCGCAGAGGACTAAACTTTACGAGCAGTACTTC. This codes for CASSEAQRTKLYEQYF.

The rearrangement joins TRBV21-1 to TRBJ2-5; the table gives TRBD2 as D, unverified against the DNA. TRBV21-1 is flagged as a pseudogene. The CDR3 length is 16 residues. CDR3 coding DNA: TGTGCCAGCAGCCAGACTAGTTTCGTCTGGGGCCGGACCCAGTACTTC. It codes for CASSQTSFVWGRTQYF.

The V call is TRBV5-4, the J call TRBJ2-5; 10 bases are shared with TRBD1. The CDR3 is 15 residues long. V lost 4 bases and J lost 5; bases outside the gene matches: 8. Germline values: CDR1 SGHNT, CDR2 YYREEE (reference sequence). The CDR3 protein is CASSLVTGGAETQYF. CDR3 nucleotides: TGTGCCAGCAGCCTAGTGACAGGGGGCGCGGAGACCCAGTACTTC.

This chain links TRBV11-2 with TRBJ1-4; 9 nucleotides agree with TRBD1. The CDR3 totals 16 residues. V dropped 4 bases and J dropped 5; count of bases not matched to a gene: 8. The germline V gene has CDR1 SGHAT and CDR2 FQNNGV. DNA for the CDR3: TGTGCCAGCAGCTCCGGGACAGGGCCCGGAAATGAAAAACTGTTTTTT. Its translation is CASSSGTGPGNEKLFF.

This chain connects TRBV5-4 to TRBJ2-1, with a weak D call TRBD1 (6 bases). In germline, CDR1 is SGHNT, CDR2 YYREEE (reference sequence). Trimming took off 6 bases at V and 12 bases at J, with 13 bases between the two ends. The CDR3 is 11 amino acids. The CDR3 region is CASIEGVLQFF. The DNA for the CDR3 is TGTGCCAGCATCGAGGGGGTACTGCAGTTCTTC.

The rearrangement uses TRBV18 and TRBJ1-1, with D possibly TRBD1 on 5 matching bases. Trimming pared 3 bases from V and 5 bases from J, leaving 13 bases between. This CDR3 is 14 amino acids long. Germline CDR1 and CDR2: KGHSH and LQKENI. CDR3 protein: CASSPGAGRTEAFF. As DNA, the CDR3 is TGTGCCAGCTCACCTGGGGCAGGGAGGACTGAAGCTTTCTTT.